The sequence of this TCR beta chain was determined in a study of cytomegalovirus exposure and HLA in healthy donors. The ends were cut back, 2 bases at V and 8 bases at J, with 10 bases in the middle. The CDR3 has 12 residues. Germline V gives CDR1 SGHAT, CDR2 FQNNGV. It was with 60 Vbeta and 13 Jbeta primers that the PCR ran. TCRdb keeps only in-frame clones here, not all; method: immunoSEQ multiplex PCR. The data hold 70,000 or so clones, with more than 80% observed a single time. This clone came up once. The specimen was PBMCs. The receptor's source is a woman aged 25 to 39 in good health and CMV-seronegative. The chain combines TRBV11-2 with TRBJ2-7; D is possibly TRBD2 (6 bases). Written as DNA, the CDR3 is TGTGCCAGCAGCTTAACGGGAGTCCAGCAGTACTTC. Amino acids: CASSLTGVQQYF.